Listed below are T cell receptor beta chains from one sample, sequenced in a study of post-analysis software for immune sequencing data. TCRdb re-called the PCR reads through MiXCR, storing one row per CDR3 protein. The top ten hold over 1.5% of the sample, which has roughly 600,000 distinct CDR3 sequences, roughly 45% seen once. Sequenced input: blood. These receptors were obtained from a girl between 10 and 17 years old with multiple sclerosis. CDR3s include the opening cysteine and the closing phenylalanine or tryptophan. The order of the fields is clone size, V gene, D gene, J gene, CDR3 DNA, CDR3 protein. The D gene is left open where the match is weak. Part of the rows lack a size; the others show once, few, many or a class for expanded clones.

>once|TRBV7-6|.|TRBJ2-7
TGTGCCAGCAGCTTAGAGGGGACTTTAAACTCCTACGAGCAGTACTTC
CASSLEGTLNSYEQYF
>once|TRBV9|.|TRBJ2-5
TGTGCCAGCAGCCCAGCGGGTCCTGGAGAGACCCAGTACTTC
CASSPAGPGETQYF
>few|TRBV12-3/TRBV12-4|TRBD2|TRBJ2-5
TGTGCCAGCAGTGAGCGGGAACAGCAGTACTTC
CASSEREQQYF
>.|TRBV5-4|TRBD2|TRBJ2-1
TGTGCCAGCAGCTTGGAGGCGGGGGGTGGTAATGAGCAGTTCTTC
CASSLEAGGGNEQFF
>.|TRBV12-3/TRBV12-4|TRBD1|TRBJ2-2
TGTGCCAGCAGTCCCACTTGGGGGACAGGGACCGGGGAGCTGTTTTTT
CASSPTWGTGTGELFF
>few|TRBV5-5|TRBD1|TRBJ2-5
TGTGCCAGCAGCTTGGCATTACAGGGGGCCAAAGAGACCCAGTACTTC
CASSLALQGAKETQYF
>few|TRBV6-5|.|TRBJ2-1
TGTGCCAGCAGTACCCGGCAGTTCAATGAGCAGTTCTTC
CASSTRQFNEQFF
>few|TRBV20-1|.|TRBJ2-3
TGCAGTGCTCCTGGGCAGCGGAGCACAGATACGCAGTATTTT
CSAPGQRSTDTQYF
>few|TRBV7-2|.|TRBJ1-1
TGTGCCAGCAGCTTGAGGGCACAGAACACTGAAGCTTTCTTT
CASSLRAQNTEAFF
>.|TRBV9|.|TRBJ2-1
TGTGCCAGCAGCGTACAGCCTGGCTCCAGTGAGCAGTTCTTC
CASSVQPGSSEQFF
>few|TRBV5-1|TRBD2|TRBJ2-3
TGCGCCAGCAGCTTGGCTAGCGGGAGTACAGATACGCAGTATTTT
CASSLASGSTDTQYF
>.|TRBV15|.|TRBJ2-7
TGTGCCACCAATGAGGTCAGGTCAGGGCCTTACGAGCAGTACTTC
CATNEVRSGPYEQYF
>.|TRBV6-5|.|TRBJ1-4
TGTGCCAGCAGTTACTCACAGACTAATGAAAAACTGTTTTTT
CASSYSQTNEKLFF
>.|TRBV20-1|.|TRBJ2-5
TGCAGTGCTAGAGAAGGTGGGGCAGGGAGAGAGACCCAGTACTTC
CSAREGGAGRETQYF
>.|TRBV12-3/TRBV12-4|TRBD1|TRBJ1-1
TGTGCCAGCAGTTTTCCCGGCAGGGGGCACACTGAAGCTTTCTTT
CASSFPGRGHTEAFF
>.|TRBV7-9|TRBD1|TRBJ1-1
TGTGCCAGCAGCCAATCGACAGGGTTGAACACTGAAGCTTTCTTT
CASSQSTGLNTEAFF
>.|TRBV12-3/TRBV12-4|.|TRBJ2-7
TGTGCCAGCAGGAAAGGGGAGTTATCCTACGAGCAGTACTTC
CASRKGELSYEQYF
>few|TRBV6-5|.|TRBJ2-5
TGTGCCAGCAGTTACCCTAGGGCCGGCGTGGAGACCCAGTACTTC
CASSYPRAGVETQYF
>.|TRBV6-5|.|TRBJ1-2
TGTGCCAGCGGGGAGTCAGCGCTCAACTATGGCTACACCTTC
CASGESALNYGYTF
>.|TRBV20-1|.|TRBJ2-1
TGCAGTGCCATACTAGACAATGAGCAGTTCTTC
CSAILDNEQFF
>.|TRBV4-2|TRBD2|TRBJ2-1
TGTGCCAGCAGCCCGCTTCTAGCGGGGAAGGTTAATGAGCAGTTCTTC
CASSPLLAGKVNEQFF
>.|TRBV29-1|TRBD1|TRBJ1-1
TGCAGCGTGAAGGACAGGGCGAACACTGAAGCTTTCTTT
CSVKDRANTEAFF
>.|TRBV5-1|TRBD1|TRBJ2-7
TGCGCCAGCAGCCTACAGGGGGCTGAGCAGTACTTC
CASSLQGAEQYF
>few|TRBV5-1|TRBD2|TRBJ2-5
TGCGCCAGCAGCTTACTAGCGAGCTTACAAGAGACCCAGTACTTC
CASSLLASLQETQYF
>few|TRBV10-1|TRBD1|TRBJ1-2
TGCGCCAGCAGTAGACAGGGGGCCCGTGGCTACACCTTC
CASSRQGARGYTF
>few|TRBV9|.|TRBJ2-7
TGTGCCAGCAGCGTTTCGGGAGCCGGTTCCTACGAGCAGTACTTC
CASSVSGAGSYEQYF
>.|TRBV7-9|.|TRBJ1-5
TGTGCCAGCAGCTTAGAATCAGGGGCTTCCAATCAGCCCCAGCATTTT
CASSLESGASNQPQHF
>few|TRBV24-1|.|TRBJ2-1
TGTGCCGCCCGGGACAACTACAATGAGCAGTTCTTC
CAARDNYNEQFF